This TCR beta chain originates from a study of beta chain features in type 1 diabetes. Broader study findings: PCR might favor shorter templates, but any such skew would affect patients and controls equally.

This clone occurred a few times. Its specificity is not known. Germline V CDR1 and CDR2: LNHDA, SQIVND (reference sequence). The CDR3 runs to 15 residues. Trimming cost V 4 bases and J 7 bases; bases outside gene matches: 11. cDNA synthesis used the whole RNA isolate, giving expressed TCRB sequences. It was found that naive, central memory and regulatory T cell samples averaged approximately 3.6 million reads. The protocol was immunoSEQ multiplex PCR, while the TCRdb copy is restricted to in-frame clones and leaves out a portion. The repertoire consists of around 500,000 clones, with approximately 10% occurring once and the leading ten covering 0.046%.

The source is a woman younger than 30 in good health. The chain uses TRBV19 and TRBJ1-2, with TRBD1 identical over 8 bases. The sample comprised naive CD4+ T cells from blood. The CDR3 DNA reads as TGTGCCAGTAGTACCTGGGGACAGGCGGCGAGTGGCTACACCTTC. Its translation is CASSTWGQAASGYTF.